This TCR beta chain emerged from a study of identical twins. TCRdb itself ran the 5' RACE reads through MiXCR, one entry per CDR3 protein. This sample has approximately 630,000 distinct CDR3 sequences; 7% to 7.5% occur once, and the top ten carry 1.6%. With regard to this clonotype: Antigen unknown.

Germline CDR1 is SGHRS and CDR2 is YFSETQ. The CDR3 is 16 amino acids. V trimming: 4 bases; J trimming: 5 bases; junction bases outside the gene matches: 11. Findings and limits, study-wide: Whereas memory repertoires showed no such difference, abundant cord blood beta clonotypes carried fewer insertions.

This same sample was also part of a study on yellow fever vaccine responses in identical twins.

The genes are TRBV5-1 and TRBJ2-1; TRBD2 agrees at 8 bases. The receptor comes from a woman younger than 35 in good health. What was sequenced was PBMCs. CDR3 nucleotide sequence: TGCGCCAGCAGCGCCCAGTGGCGGGGGGACAACAATGAGCAGTTCTTC. Translation gives CASSAQWRGDNNEQFF.